The clone carrying this T cell receptor (beta chain) was counted many times. The CDR3 is made up of 16 amino acids. The source of the sample is a study of blood T cell repertoires in COVID-19. TCRdb's copy holds only in-frame clones and misses some; the assay was immunoSEQ multiplex PCR. Counted here are approximately 210,000 clones, 88% occurring once; the ten biggest clones make up under 15%. The sample comprised PBMCs or T cells enriched from blood (not recorded which). The chain employs TRBV1 and TRBJ2-2; the D call TRBD1 from the table was never checked on the DNA. TRBV1 is annotated as a pseudogene. The TCR was taken from a woman aged 50 to 60 with acute COVID-19. CDR3 nucleotide sequence: TGCACCAGCAGCCAGGAGAGGGGACATAAGACCGGGGAGCTGTTTTTT. Translating it yields CTSSQERGHKTGELFF.